Listed below are T cell receptor beta chains from one sample, sequenced in a study of T cell responses to AZD1222 COVID-19 vaccine. Data came from immunoSEQ multiplex PCR; TCRdb stores just in-frame clones and leaves some out. The sample has 75,000 to 100,000 clones; almost 90% are singletons. Material: peripheral blood, obtained on day 0 of AZD1222 vaccination. The receptors originated from an adult in good health. CDR3s include the opening cysteine and the closing phenylalanine or tryptophan. A D gene is named only where the DNA matches it firmly. Expanded clones are given a class, and other clones once, few, many or no size at all.

>TRBJ1-1|few|TRBV28|-
TGTGCCAGCACAGGGGCTCCCCCCACTGAAGCTTTCTTT
CASTGAPPTEAFF
>TRBJ2-1|-|TRBV9|TRBD2
TGTGCCAGCAGCGTAGGATCCGGGACTAGCGGGTACAATGAGCAGTTCTTC
CASSVGSGTSGYNEQFF
>TRBJ1-1|-|TRBV5-1|-
TGCGCCAGCAGCTGGGACACATGGGGCACTGAAGCTTTCTTT
CASSWDTWGTEAFF
>TRBJ2-1|-|TRBV28|TRBD2
TGTGCCAGCAGTCAAATGGGGACTAGCCACAATGAGCAGTTCTTC
CASSQMGTSHNEQFF
>TRBJ1-2|-|TRBV19|-
TGTGCCAGTAGTATATTCGGGGGGAGCGGCTACACCTTC
CASSIFGGSGYTF
>TRBJ2-7|-|TRBV6-2/TRBV6-3|-
TGTGCCAGCAGTCGGACCGACTACGAGCAGTACTTC
CASSRTDYEQYF
>TRBJ1-2|-|TRBV12-3/TRBV12-4|-
TGTGCCAGCAGTTTTGCGGGGAACGGCTACACCTTC
CASSFAGNGYTF
>TRBJ2-4|-|TRBV7-9|TRBD1
TGTGCCAGCAGTCTCGGACAGGGAGGCATTCAGTACTTC
CASSLGQGGIQYF
>TRBJ2-3|-|TRBV30|-
TGTGCCTGGAATGTGGGGGCAGATACGCAGTATTTT
CAWNVGADTQYF
>TRBJ2-2|-|TRBV3-1/TRBV3-2|-
TGTGCCAGCAGCCAACCCTTCAGACAACAGAACACCGGGGAGCTGTTTTTT
CASSQPFRQQNTGELFF
>TRBJ1-4|-|TRBV6-5|-
TGTGCCAGCAGGCCCACTCAGACAGGAGAAAAACTGTTTTTT
CASRPTQTGEKLFF
>TRBJ2-6|once|TRBV7-3|TRBD2
TGTGCCAGCAGCTTAAGGGGGACTAGCGATAGCTCTGGGGCCAACGTCCTGACTTTC
CASSLRGTSDSSGANVLTF
>TRBJ2-5|-|TRBV24-1|-
TGTGCCACCAGTGCTCCCGGAGTCGAGACCCAGTACTTC
CATSAPGVETQYF
>TRBJ1-5|few|TRBV6-6|-
TGTGCCAGCAGCCAAAGAGGGGGAACGGCTCAGCCCCAGCATTTT
CASSQRGGTAQPQHF
>TRBJ2-1|-|TRBV7-2|TRBD1
TGTGCCAGCAGCACAAGACAGGGGGGGCCCTACAATGAGCAGTTCTTC
CASSTRQGGPYNEQFF
>TRBJ1-4|-|TRBV3-1/TRBV3-2|TRBD1
TGTGCCAGCAGCCACTCAGACAGGGGGCGCGATGAAAAACTGTTTTTT
CASSHSDRGRDEKLFF